These T cell receptor beta chains were read from a single sample in a study of long-term antiretroviral therapy in people with HIV. Method: immunoSEQ multiplex PCR; TCRdb's copy keeps in-frame clones and lacks some. This repertoire shows some 28,000 clones, nearly 95% found once; its top ten account for 7% to 9%. Sequencing used unsorted PBMCs, obtained roughly 6.3 years after starting antiretroviral therapy. These receptors all stem from a man aged 30 to 45 with HIV. The conserved cysteine and the conserved F or W are not part of the CDR3 here. Fields, in order: CDR3 protein, V gene, J gene.

AISPIGTGDQPQH	TRBV10-3	TRBJ1-5
ASSHASNIGSGQY	TRBV14	TRBJ2-5
ASSDRGRSYEQY	TRBV7-2	TRBJ2-7
ASSFATGTYNEQF	TRBV6-6	TRBJ2-1
ASSQEQGLADNEQF	TRBV4-2	TRBJ2-1
ASSSSPPSRGLGTQY	TRBV19	TRBJ2-3
ASSLGAEGETQY	TRBV5-1	TRBJ2-5
ASSLDRNRGYTEAF	TRBV11-2	TRBJ1-1
ASTFFGDTQY	TRBV13	TRBJ2-3
ASSKPGLASYEQY	TRBV7-2	TRBJ2-7
ASSDRGATEAF	TRBV6-5	TRBJ1-1
ASSEGAATNEKLF	TRBV10-1	TRBJ1-4
ASSSGTENSPLH	TRBV5-1	TRBJ1-6
SVDPRIPEAF	TRBV29-1	TRBJ1-1
AWSPGTGNEQY	TRBV30	TRBJ2-7
ASSPVGAFSTGELF	TRBV7-2	TRBJ2-2